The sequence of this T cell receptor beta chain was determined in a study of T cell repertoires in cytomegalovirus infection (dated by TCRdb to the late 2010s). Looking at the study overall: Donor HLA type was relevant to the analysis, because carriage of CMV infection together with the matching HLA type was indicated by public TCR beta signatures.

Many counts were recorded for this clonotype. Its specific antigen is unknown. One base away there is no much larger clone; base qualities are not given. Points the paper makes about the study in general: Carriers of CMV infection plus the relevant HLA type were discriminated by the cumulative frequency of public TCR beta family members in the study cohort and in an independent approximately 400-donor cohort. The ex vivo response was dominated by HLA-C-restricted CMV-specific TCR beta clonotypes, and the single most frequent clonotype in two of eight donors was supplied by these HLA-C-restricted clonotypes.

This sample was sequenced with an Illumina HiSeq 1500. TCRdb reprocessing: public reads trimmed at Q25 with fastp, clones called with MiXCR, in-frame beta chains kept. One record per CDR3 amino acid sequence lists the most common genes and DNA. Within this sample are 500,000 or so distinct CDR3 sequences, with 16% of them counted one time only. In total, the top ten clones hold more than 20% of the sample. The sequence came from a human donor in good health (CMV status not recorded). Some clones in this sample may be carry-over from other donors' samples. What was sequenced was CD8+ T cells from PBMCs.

The CDR3 protein is CASSSTGTNTGELFF. The DNA sequence is as follows: TGTGCCAGCAGCTCGACAGGGACTAACACCGGGGAGCTGTTTTTT. This receptor chain uses TRBV7-9 and TRBJ2-2; TRBD1 is possibly the D segment (7 matching bases). For CDR1 and CDR2, the germline V gene (reference sequence) lists SEHNR and FQNEAQ. V sheds 4 bases and J sheds 2 bases, leaving 11 bases between their ends. Counted from cysteine to phenylalanine, this CDR3 has 15 amino acids. The sequence is cut down to CDR3 DNA, 45 bases in frame from base 1. Joined to the reference TRBV7-9 and TRBJ2-2 proteins, this CDR3 gives the full variable domain: DTGVSQNPRHKITKRGQNVTFRCDPISEHNRLYWYRQTLGQGPEFLTYFQNEAQLEKSRLLSDRFSAERPKGSFSTLEIQRTEQGDSAMYLCASSSTGTNTGELFFGEGSRLTVL.